The 22 T cell receptor beta chains given below trace back to one sample, sequenced in a study of blood T cell repertoires in COVID-19. Libraries were prepared by immunoSEQ multiplex PCR; TCRdb keeps only in-frame clonotypes and omits some of them. The sample consists of about 220,000 clones, roughly 75% of them appearing once. The sample consisted of peripheral blood. These receptors all come from an older woman with acute or convalescent COVID-19.

The gene calls are TRBV5-1 and TRBJ1-4, with D perhaps matching TRBD1 (6 bases). This CDR3 spans 14 amino acids. Germline V gene lookup returns CDR1 SGHRS and CDR2 YFSETQ. Trimming removed 7 bases from V and 7 bases from J, with 17 bases in between. In DNA, the CDR3 is TGCGCCAGCCGCGGGGGCGTCCAGGGTGAAAAACTGTTTTTT. It codes for CASRGGVQGEKLFF.

In this sample, this clone turned up once. The V gene is TRBV18, the J gene TRBJ2-7; D gene uncertain. Germline lookup yields CDR1 KGHSH and CDR2 LQKENI. Trimming stripped 3 bases from V and 3 bases from J, with 12 bases between. CDR3 length: 14 residues. Written as DNA, the CDR3 is TGTGCCAGCTCACCCGGGTCTGCCCTCTACGAGCAGTACTTC. This sequence encodes CASSPGSALYEQYF. Variable domain in full (rest from reference TRBV18 and TRBJ2-7): NAGVMQNPRHLVRRRGQEARLRCSPMKGHSHVYWYRQLPEEGLKFMVYLQKENIIDESGMPKERFSAEFPKEGPSILRIQQVVRGDSAAYFCASSPGSALYEQYFGPGTRLTVT.

The chain is built from TRBV5-5 and TRBJ1-4, with D possibly matching TRBD1 (6 bases). Germline values: CDR1 SGHKS, CDR2 YYEKEE (reference sequence). This CDR3 has 14 residues. V was cut by 6 bases and J by 5 bases, with 14 bases left in between. The CDR3 here is CASKMGTLNEKLFF. CDR3 bases: TGTGCCAGCAAAATGGGGACACTAAATGAAAAACTGTTTTTT.

V usage is TRBV6-5 and J usage is TRBJ1-2; D is uncertain. The CDR3 is made up of 11 amino acids. V lost 7 bases to trimming and J lost 4 bases, with 7 bases between them. The germline V gene has CDR1 MNHEY and CDR2 SVGAGI. The CDR3 coding sequence is TGTGCCAGCACCCGGGGCTATGGCTACACCTTC. Its protein product is CASTRGYGYTF.

The chain uses TRBV10-3 and TRBJ1-1, with a tentative D call TRBD1 (6 bases). The ends were cut back, 5 bases at V and 5 bases at J, with 15 bases in the middle. Per the germline V gene, CDR1 is ENHRY and CDR2 is SYGVKD. The CDR3 contains 14 residues. The CDR3 sequence is CAISPRGGGTEAFF. The CDR3 region has the DNA TGTGCCATCAGTCCCCGGGGGGGCGGAACTGAAGCTTTCTTT.

CDR3 protein: CASSSWTVYEQYV. DNA for the CDR3: TGTGCCAGCAGTTCTTGGACAGTTTACGAGCAGTACGTC. The chain combines TRBV28 with TRBJ2-7; D possibly corresponds to TRBD1 (6 bases). The CDR3 totals 13 residues. V gave up 4 bases and J gave up 4 bases, with 11 bases separating them. CDR1 and CDR2 (germline): MDHEN, SYDVKM.

The rearrangement uses TRBV10-2 and TRBJ2-5, with 9 positions matching TRBD2. The germline V gene has CDR1 WSHSY and CDR2 SAAADI. Trimming removed 8 bases from V and 3 bases from J; junction bases left unmatched: 4. This CDR3 is built from 13 residues. This CDR3 reads CASHPSGEETQYF. In DNA form, the CDR3 reads TGCGCCAGCCACCCTAGCGGGGAAGAGACCCAGTACTTC.

V and J are TRBV30 and TRBJ1-1; a possible D gene is TRBD1 (6 bases). Germline V gene lookup returns CDR1 GTSNPN and CDR2 SVGIG (reference sequence). This CDR3 has 13 residues. V was clipped by 5 bases and J by 1 base, with 11 bases between them. The CDR3 sequence: CAWRDKRNTEAFF. CDR3 coding DNA: TGTGCCTGGCGGGACAAGAGGAACACTGAAGCTTTCTTT.

The V gene is TRBV19, the J gene TRBJ2-2, with D perhaps TRBD1 (5 bases). The CDR3 loop spans 14 amino acids. V gave up 2 bases and J gave up 4 bases, with 8 bases separating them. From germline, CDR1 is LNHDA and CDR2 SQIVND (reference sequence). CDR3 protein: CASSISGITGELFF. The CDR3 DNA reads as TGTGCCAGTAGTATATCAGGGATCACCGGGGAGCTGTTTTTT. Full variable domain (missing parts from reference TRBV19 and TRBJ2-2): DGGITQSPKYLFRKEGQNVTLSCEQNLNHDAMYWYRQDPGQGLRLIYYSQIVNDFQKGDIAEGYSVSREKKESFPLTVTSAQKNPTAFYLCASSISGITGELFFGEGSRLTVL.

This clone has just a few counts. This sequence joins TRBV5-1 and TRBJ2-3, with D hard to call. Germline loops: CDR1 SGHRS, CDR2 YFSETQ. The ends were cut back, 4 bases at V and 5 bases at J, with 8 bases in the middle. The CDR3 contains 12 residues. As DNA, the CDR3 is TGCGCCAGCAGCCCCGAGGTAGATACGCAGTATTTT. As protein: CASSPEVDTQYF.

This clone appeared a few times. The chain recombines TRBV6-1 with TRBJ2-2, with D perhaps TRBD2 (6 bases). The CDR3 consists of 16 residues. V dropped 3 bases and J dropped 5 bases, with 16 bases sitting between them. Germline CDR1 and CDR2: MNHNS and SASEGT. The CDR3: CASSENGGRRTGELFF. The CDR3 region has the DNA TGTGCCAGCAGTGAGAATGGAGGGAGGAGAACCGGGGAGCTGTTTTTT.

V gene TRBV5-1 combines with J gene TRBJ2-7; perhaps TRBD2 as D (5 bases). CDR1 is SGHRS and CDR2 is YFSETQ in the germline V gene. This CDR3 spans 14 amino acids. The V and J ends lost 0 bases and 4 bases respectively, with 11 bases between them. The CDR3, as DNA: TGCGCCAGCAGCTTGGGGGCGGGCCAATACGAGCAGTACTTC. It specifies CASSLGAGQYEQYF.

The rearrangement links TRBV23-1 to TRBJ1-2, with D uncertain. TRBV23-1 is an ORF, with its function uncertain. V lost 2 bases and J lost 2, with 15 bases in between. This CDR3 region has 16 residues. CDR3 sequence reads: CASSQNTRGGNYGYTF. CDR3 DNA: TGCGCCAGCAGTCAAAATACGCGAGGAGGGAACTATGGCTACACCTTC.

The rearrangement links TRBV7-2 to TRBJ2-3; TRBD2 matches at 7 bases. Germline V gene lookup returns CDR1 SGHTA and CDR2 FQGNSA. V gave up 4 bases and J gave up 4 bases; unmatched junction bases: 8. The CDR3 covers 15 residues. The chain's CDR3 is CASSYQPGLADTQYF. As DNA, the CDR3 is TGTGCCAGCAGCTACCAACCAGGACTAGCAGATACGCAGTATTTT.

V usage is TRBV7-2 and J usage is TRBJ2-7; 12 bases agree with TRBD1. The trim removed 5 bases at V and 3 bases at J, leaving 2 bases unmatched. The CDR3 loop spans 14 amino acids. CDR1 is SGHTA, CDR2 FQGNSA, per germline. The CDR3 region is CASSRDRGLYEQYF. CDR3 bases: TGTGCCAGCAGCCGGGACAGGGGGCTCTACGAGCAGTACTTC.

This clone was observed a single time. This sequence joins TRBV27 and TRBJ2-3; 10 positions match TRBD2. The V gene end was trimmed by 5 bases and the J gene end by 2 bases; junction bases not matched to a gene: 10. This CDR3 has 17 residues. CDR1 and CDR2 (germline): MNHEY, SMNVEV (reference sequence). The CDR3, as DNA: TGTGCCAGCAGTGCCCGGGGCAGCGGGGGGGCCACAGATACGCAGTATTTT. Amino acid sequence: CASSARGSGGATDTQYF.

Regarding this clone: Other DNA sequences in the sample encode the same CDR3. The chain recombines TRBV5-6 with TRBJ1-1; maybe TRBD1 (5 bases). There are 13 residues in the CDR3. The germline CDR1 and CDR2 sequences are SGHDT and YYEEEE. Trimming shortened V by 2 bases and J by 2 bases, and 7 bases separated the two germline ends. CDR3 bases: TGTGCCAGCAGCTTCAGGGTTAACACTGAAGCTTTCTTT. Encoded protein: CASSFRVNTEAFF. Full variable domain (outside the CDR3, taken from reference TRBV5-6 and TRBJ1-1): DAGVTQSPTHLIKTRGQQVTLRCSPKSGHDTVSWYQQALGQGPQFIFQYYEEEERQRGNFPDRFSGHQFPNYSSELNVNALLLGDSALYLCASSFRVNTEAFFGQGTRLTVV.

The chain is built from TRBV5-1 and TRBJ2-1, with D perhaps TRBD2 (6 bases). V lost 2 bases to trimming and J lost 4 bases, with 13 bases between them. The germline CDR1 and CDR2 sequences are SGHRS and YFSETQ. This CDR3 contains 15 residues. Here the CDR3 reads CASSLMASAYNEQFF. CDR3 in DNA: TGCGCCAGCAGCTTAATGGCTAGCGCATACAATGAGCAGTTCTTC.

This chain connects TRBV4-1 to TRBJ1-1; TRBD1 matches 7 bases. The germline V gene has CDR1 MGHRA and CDR2 YSYEKL. The CDR3 totals 14 residues. V shed 1 base, J shed 3 bases, and the junction held 2 bases outside the gene matches. In DNA, the CDR3 is TGCGCCAGCAGCCAAGGACAGGGATACACTGAAGCTTTCTTT. It encodes CASSQGQGYTEAFF.

This clone was seen only once. This chain uses TRBV19 with TRBJ1-1; D gene ambiguous. CDR1 LNHDA and CDR2 SQIVND come from the germline V gene (reference sequence). Trimming took off 8 bases at V and 1 base at J, with 8 bases between the two ends. The CDR3 consists of 12 residues. The CDR3, as DNA: TGTGCCAGTGCAGACTGGAACACTGAAGCTTTCTTT. Its protein is CASADWNTEAFF.

V and J are TRBV3-1 (or the pseudogene TRBV3-2) and TRBJ2-1; tentatively, D is TRBD1 (5 bases). This CDR3 contains 12 residues. V was pared by 0 bases and J by 12 bases, with 9 bases between. Germline V gene data show CDR1 as LGHDT and CDR2 as YNNKEL (reference sequence). CDR3 sequence reads: CASSQDPTVQFF. As DNA, the CDR3 is TGTGCCAGCAGCCAAGATCCGACAGTGCAGTTCTTC.

The chain is built from TRBV5-8 and TRBJ2-6; no reliable D call. CDR3 length: 16 residues. Germline V gene sequence: CDR1 SGHTS, CDR2 YDEGEE. Trimming stripped 4 bases from V and 4 bases from J, with 15 bases between. The DNA of the CDR3 is TGTGCCAGCAGCAGCGTCAAGGTCTCCGGGGCCAACGTCCTGACTTTC. Translating it yields CASSSVKVSGANVLTF.